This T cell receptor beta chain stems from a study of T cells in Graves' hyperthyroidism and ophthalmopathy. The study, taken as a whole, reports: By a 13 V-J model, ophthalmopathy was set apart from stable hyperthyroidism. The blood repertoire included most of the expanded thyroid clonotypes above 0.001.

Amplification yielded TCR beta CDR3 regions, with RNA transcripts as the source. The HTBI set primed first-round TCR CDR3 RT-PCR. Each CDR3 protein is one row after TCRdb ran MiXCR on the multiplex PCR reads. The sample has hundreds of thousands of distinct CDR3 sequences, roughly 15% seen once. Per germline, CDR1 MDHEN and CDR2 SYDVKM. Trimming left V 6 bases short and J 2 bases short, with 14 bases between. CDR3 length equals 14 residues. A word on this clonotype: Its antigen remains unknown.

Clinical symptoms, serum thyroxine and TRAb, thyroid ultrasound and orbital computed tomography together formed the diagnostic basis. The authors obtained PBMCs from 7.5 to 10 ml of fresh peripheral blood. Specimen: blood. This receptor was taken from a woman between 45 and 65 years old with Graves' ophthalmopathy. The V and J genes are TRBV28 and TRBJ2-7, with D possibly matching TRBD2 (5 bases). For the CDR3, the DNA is TGTGCCAGCAGGTTAGCGACTACTACCTACGAGCAGTACTTC. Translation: CASRLATTTYEQYF.